What follows are 32 T cell receptor beta chains derived from one specimen sequenced in a study of blood T cell repertoires in COVID-19. The repertoire was sequenced with immunoSEQ multiplex PCR; TCRdb's copy has only in-frame clones and lacks some. The sample consists of more than 70,000 clones, about 86% of them appearing once. The material sequenced was peripheral blood. The receptors shown here come from a man aged 60-69 years with acute or convalescent COVID-19.

The chain links TRBV7-9 to TRBJ1-5, with 10 nucleotides matching TRBD1. CDR3 size: 13 residues. After removal of 6 bases from V and 6 bases from J, the junction contained 2 bases not matched to a gene. Germline CDR1 SEHNR, CDR2 FQNEAQ (reference sequence). CDR3 in DNA: TGTGCCAGCAGGGGACAGGGGAGTCAGCCCCAGCATTTT. The encoded protein is CASRGQGSQPQHF.

The chain links TRBV5-4 to TRBJ2-1, with 8 positions matching TRBD2. This CDR3 has 14 residues. The germline gives CDR1 SGHNT, CDR2 YYREEE (reference sequence). V lost 0 bases and J lost 7; bases outside the gene matches: 3. The CDR3 loop reads CASSLAGGPNEQFF. The CDR3 region has the DNA TGTGCCAGCAGCTTGGCGGGAGGGCCGAATGAGCAGTTCTTC.

This chain uses TRBV5-1 with TRBJ1-5, with TRBD1 identical over 7 bases. Germline V gene data show CDR1 as SGHRS and CDR2 as YFSETQ. V was clipped by 4 bases and J by 4 bases; unmatched bases: 8. The length of the CDR3 is 15 residues. DNA of the CDR3: TGCGCCAGCAGCGAAGGGACAGACGTAAATCAGCCCCAGCATTTT. Encoded protein: CASSEGTDVNQPQHF.

J is TRBJ1-2 and V is TRBV19; tentative D call: TRBD1 (6 bases). The CDR3 loop spans 15 amino acids. V was shortened by 4 bases and J by 8 bases, with 20 bases between the two germline ends. Germline values: CDR1 LNHDA, CDR2 SQIVND (reference sequence). In DNA, the CDR3 is TGTGCCAGTAGTACACAAGGACAGCGTGGAGCCGGCTACACCTTC. It codes for CASSTQGQRGAGYTF.

The genes are TRBV7-9 and TRBJ1-2, with a weak D call TRBD1 (5 bases). Trimming pared 5 bases from V and 7 bases from J, leaving 11 bases between. Germline V gene sequence: CDR1 SEHNR, CDR2 FQNEAQ (reference sequence). The CDR3 covers 12 residues. The CDR3 DNA reads TGTGCCAGCAGCCCCCGCGGGGGTGGCTACACCTTC. This gives the protein CASSPRGGGYTF.

The V gene is TRBV25-1, the J gene TRBJ1-1, with a tentative D call TRBD1 (5 bases). Trimming took 5 bases from V and 5 from J, leaving 12 bases between them. Germline lookup yields CDR1 MGHDK and CDR2 SYGVNS. The CDR3 runs to 13 residues. Written as DNA, the CDR3 is TGTGCCAGCAGTCCCCAGGGTTTTACTGAAGCTTTCTTT. Protein sequence: CASSPQGFTEAFF.

The V and J genes are TRBV29-1 and TRBJ1-2, with a weak D call TRBD1 (6 bases). The V gene's germline CDR1 is SQVTM and CDR2 ANQGSEA. The CDR3 extends over 15 amino acids. Trimming removed 4 bases from V and 4 bases from J, with 19 bases in between. The CDR3: CSVAPDSLRGYGYTF. The CDR3 DNA follows: TGCAGCGTTGCTCCGGACAGTTTAAGAGGCTATGGCTACACCTTC. Full variable domain (remainder filled in from reference TRBV29-1 and TRBJ1-2): SAVISQKPSRDICQRGTSLTIQCQVDSQVTMMFWYRQQPGQSLTLIATANQGSEATYESGFVIDKFPISRPNLTFSTLTVSNMSPEDSSIYLCSVAPDSLRGYGYTFGSGTRLTVV.

The sample holds a few counts of this clone. The rearrangement uses TRBV5-4 and TRBJ2-7, with 12 bases matching TRBD1. Germline CDR1 is SGHNT and CDR2 is YYREEE (reference sequence). This CDR3 region has 16 residues. V lost 4 bases to trimming and J lost 3 bases; unmatched junction nucleotides: 8. CDR3 in amino acids: CASSPPGTGGVYEQYF. The DNA for the CDR3 is TGTGCCAGCAGCCCACCCGGGACAGGGGGCGTCTACGAGCAGTACTTC.

V is TRBV10-3 and J is TRBJ2-7, with 12 positions matching TRBD2. CDR3 length: 14 residues. Germline CDR1 is ENHRY and CDR2 is SYGVKD. J lost 4 bases, V lost 6 bases, and 4 bases had no gene match. The CDR3 sequence: CAISPGLAGYEQYF. The DNA for the CDR3 is TGTGCCATCAGCCCGGGACTAGCGGGTTACGAGCAGTACTTC.

This clone was seen more than once but under ten times. The rearrangement links TRBV4-1 to TRBJ1-1; no firm D call. From germline, CDR1 is MGHRA and CDR2 YSYEKL. The CDR3 runs 15 residues. V gave up 2 bases and J gave up 11 bases, with 21 bases separating them. The CDR3 spells CASSQNPVVNSIAFF. The CDR3 region has the DNA TGCGCCAGCAGCCAAAACCCCGTGGTCAACAGTATCGCTTTCTTT.

This chain connects TRBV9 to TRBJ2-7; TRBD2 aligns across 11 bases. Germline loops: CDR1 SGDLS, CDR2 YYNGEE. The CDR3 sequence is 16 residues long. J was trimmed by 5 bases and V by 0 bases; bases with no gene match: 7. The CDR3 sequence is CASSVGATSGTHEQYF. In DNA form, the CDR3 reads TGTGCCAGCAGCGTAGGAGCGACTAGCGGGACCCACGAGCAGTACTTC.

Comments on this clone: Other nucleotide sequences from this sample produce the same CDR3. The V gene is TRBV5-1, the J gene TRBJ2-7; 8 bases are a match to TRBD1. Losses at the gene ends were 3 bases for V and 7 bases for J; bases not matched to a gene: 3. CDR3 size: 12 residues. Germline V gives CDR1 SGHRS, CDR2 YFSETQ. The CDR3 is CASSSQGGEQYF. CDR3 DNA sequence: TGCGCCAGCAGCTCACAGGGGGGAGAGCAGTACTTC.

The genes are TRBV7-8 and TRBJ1-2; D gene uncertain. Trimming left V 5 bases short and J 8 bases short, with 15 bases between. The CDR3 has 13 residues. Germline V gene data show CDR1 as SGHVS and CDR2 as FQNEAQ. The CDR3 DNA reads as TGTGCCAGCAGCCCGCCGGGTGAAGAAGGCTACACCTTC. It translates to CASSPPGEEGYTF.

V gene TRBV11-3 combines with J gene TRBJ2-7; no definite D call. Trimming cost V 0 bases and J 3 bases, with 9 bases left between them. Germline V gene data show CDR1 as SGHNT and CDR2 as YENEEA. The length of the CDR3 is 14 residues. The CDR3 DNA follows: TGTGCCAGCAGCTTAGATCCAACTGGCTACGAGCAGTACTTC. Its protein product is CASSLDPTGYEQYF.

This rearrangement joins TRBV10-2 to TRBJ1-4, with 7 bases that match TRBD1. Germline V gene sequence: CDR1 WSHSY, CDR2 SAAADI. The CDR3 runs 13 residues. The trim removed 1 base at V and 10 bases at J, leaving 3 bases unmatched. The CDR3 reads CASSELQGGKLFF. The CDR3 coding sequence is TGCGCCAGCAGTGAGTTGCAGGGGGGAAAACTGTTTTTT.

This clone was seen a handful of times. The chain links TRBV28 to TRBJ2-7; D might be TRBD2 (5 bases). Trimming pared 8 bases from V and 0 bases from J, leaving 17 bases between. CDR1 is MDHEN, CDR2 SYDVKM, per germline. CDR3 size: 15 residues. CDR3 nucleotides: TGTGCCAGCCTCGGAGCGGCCCTCCCCTCCTACGAGCAGTACTTC. Translated, it gives CASLGAALPSYEQYF.

This chain connects TRBV7-9 to TRBJ1-3, with 8 bases aligning to TRBD1. Trimming took 3 bases from V and 4 from J; bases not matched to a gene: 5. This CDR3 spans 15 amino acids. Germline CDR1 and CDR2: SEHNR and FQNEAQ (reference sequence). For the CDR3, the DNA is TGTGCCAGCAGCTTCTTCAGGGGGCTGGGAAACACCATATATTTT. Amino acid sequence: CASSFFRGLGNTIYF.

The J gene is TRBJ1-2, the V gene TRBV6-4; unclear D gene. V was trimmed by 3 bases and J by 7 bases, leaving 18 bases between them. Germline V gene data show CDR1 as MRHNA and CDR2 as SNTAGT. The CDR3 spans 15 residues. The CDR3 bases are TGTGCCAGCAGTGATACTGGCGGCAGCTACTCTGGCTACACCTTC. Encoded protein: CASSDTGGSYSGYTF.

The chain combines TRBV20-1 with TRBJ2-5; TRBD1 matches 7 bases. This CDR3 spans 14 amino acids. Trimming took 3 bases from V and 5 from J; bases not matched to a gene: 9. Germline CDR1 and CDR2: DFQATT and SNEGSKA (reference sequence). As DNA, the CDR3 is TGCAGTGCTAGTTTAGCAGGGACAGAGGAGACCCAGTACTTC. It translates to CSASLAGTEETQYF.

The chain couples TRBV7-9 to TRBJ1-2, with unresolved D. This CDR3 comprises 12 residues. CDR1 and CDR2 (germline): SEHNR, FQNEAQ (reference sequence). The V gene lost 1 base and the J gene lost 6 bases, with 6 bases spanning the gap. CDR3 DNA: TGTGCCAGCAGCTTAGGAGCCGATGGCTACACCTTC. Translation gives CASSLGADGYTF. Full variable domain (rest looked up from reference TRBV7-9 and TRBJ1-2): DTGVSQNPRHKITKRGQNVTFRCDPISEHNRLYWYRQTLGQGPEFLTYFQNEAQLEKSRLLSDRFSAERPKGSFSTLEIQRTEQGDSAMYLCASSLGADGYTFGSGTRLTVV.

This chain joins TRBV7-2 and TRBJ2-7; D is ambiguous. CDR3 length: 11 amino acids. The ends were cut back, 5 bases at V and 6 bases at J, with 8 bases in the middle. Per the germline V gene, CDR1 is SGHTA and CDR2 is FQGNSA. The CDR3 coding sequence is TGTGCCAGCAGCCCTACTCGCGAGCAGTACTTC. Its protein is CASSPTREQYF.

Written as DNA, the CDR3 is TGTGCCTGGAACAGGGGACAGGGCACTCAGCCCCAGCATTTT. The encoded protein is CAWNRGQGTQPQHF. The rearrangement links TRBV30 to TRBJ1-5, with 9 bases aligning to TRBD1. Per the germline V gene, CDR1 is GTSNPN and CDR2 is SVGIG (reference sequence). V lost 4 bases to trimming and J lost 6 bases; unmatched junction nucleotides: 7. This CDR3 is 14 amino acids long.

This clone was counted a single time. The chain has TRBV5-4 and TRBJ2-5; possibly TRBD2 for D (6 bases). Germline V gives CDR1 SGHNT, CDR2 YYREEE (reference sequence). Trimming took 3 bases from V and 4 from J, leaving 22 bases between them. The CDR3 is 17 residues long. The CDR3 coding sequence is TGTGCCAGCAGCTCGGGCCCCCCGGGGAAAGCGGGAGAGACCCAGTACTTC. Translating gives CASSSGPPGKAGETQYF.

This clone was seen a handful of times. This sequence joins TRBV7-2 and TRBJ2-7, with TRBD2 as a possible D gene (6 bases). The germline V gene has CDR1 SGHTA and CDR2 FQGNSA. With 3 bases removed from V and 4 bases from J, the gap between germline ends came to 16 bases. The length of the CDR3 is 15 residues. The CDR3 DNA sequence: TGTGCCAGCAGCTTGGGACTTGGGCGGACGTACGAGCAGTACTTC. It is translated as CASSLGLGRTYEQYF. The full variable domain, rest sourced from reference TRBV7-2 and TRBJ2-7, is GAGVSQSPSNKVTEKGKDVELRCDPISGHTALYWYRQSLGQGLEFLIYFQGNSAPDKSGLPSDRFSAERTGGSVSTLTIQRTQQEDSAVYLCASSLGLGRTYEQYFGPGTRLTVT.

In DNA, the CDR3 is TGTGCCAGCAGGTACAGGGAGGGAAATGGCTACACCTTC. This encodes CASRYREGNGYTF. The chain carries TRBV11-2 and TRBJ1-2; D perhaps matches TRBD1 (6 bases). CDR3 length equals 13 residues. V lost 6 bases to trimming and J lost 6 bases, with 14 bases between them. The germline V gene encodes CDR1 SGHAT and CDR2 FQNNGV.

CDR3 DNA sequence: TGTGCCAGCTCGAAGACAGGGGGCGCGTTTGAAAAACTGTTTTTT. It codes for CASSKTGGAFEKLFF. The chain is built from TRBV27 and TRBJ1-4; 10 bases align to TRBD1. Trimming at V came to 8 bases and at J to 7 bases, leaving 10 bases not matched to a gene. The CDR3 loop spans 15 amino acids. From germline, CDR1 is MNHEY and CDR2 SMNVEV (reference sequence).

V and J are TRBV7-8 and TRBJ1-4; 7 bases match TRBD1. Germline CDR1 is SGHVS and CDR2 is FQNEAQ. The CDR3 runs 15 residues. The junction had 8 bases not matched to a gene; V was cut back by 6 bases and J by 4 bases. The DNA of the CDR3 is TGTGCCAGCAGGAGTTCCGGACAGGTTAATGAAAAACTGTTTTTT. This codes for CASRSSGQVNEKLFF.

The V and J genes are TRBV5-1 and TRBJ2-1; 9 nucleotides line up with TRBD2. CDR1 SGHRS and CDR2 YFSETQ come from the germline V gene. Trimming at V came to 3 bases and at J to 9 bases, leaving 10 bases not matched to a gene. The CDR3 totals 15 residues. The CDR3 DNA is TGCGCCAGCAGCTCCGATAGCGGGAGTAGGGTTGAGCAGTTCTTC. Its protein product is CASSSDSGSRVEQFF.

The chain links TRBV2 to TRBJ2-7; D perhaps matches TRBD2 (7 bases). The ends were cut back, 4 bases at V and 1 base at J, with 11 bases in the middle. The germline V gene has CDR1 SNHLY and CDR2 FYNNEI. The CDR3 totals 14 residues. CDR3 amino acids: CASSGAGASYEQYF. CDR3 bases: TGTGCCAGCAGTGGGGCGGGGGCGTCCTACGAGCAGTACTTC.

The V and J genes are TRBV2 and TRBJ1-3; D is perhaps TRBD1 (5 bases). The CDR3 length is 12 residues. The germline V gene has CDR1 SNHLY and CDR2 FYNNEI. The V end was cut by 8 bases, the J end by 5 bases, with 10 bases between. The CDR3 here is CASGAQRNTIYF. CDR3 DNA: TGTGCCAGCGGGGCACAGCGAAACACCATATATTTT.

The rearrangement uses TRBV21-1 and TRBJ2-7; the table's D call TRBD1 went unverified against the DNA. TRBV21-1 is a pseudogene. The CDR3 has 17 amino acids. The CDR3 is CASSEERQGASRYEQYF. In DNA form, the CDR3 reads TGTGCCAGCAGCGAGGAACGACAGGGGGCGTCACGGTACGAGCAGTACTTC.

The V gene is TRBV4-3, the J gene TRBJ1-2; D gene ambiguous. V gave up 1 base and J gave up 5 bases, with 8 bases separating them. CDR1 and CDR2 (germline): LGHNA, YSLEER. The CDR3 loop spans 13 amino acids. Here the CDR3 reads CASSQVLLYGYTF. In nucleotides, the CDR3 is TGCGCCAGCAGCCAAGTCTTACTGTATGGCTACACCTTC.